This T cell receptor (beta chain) derives from a study of T cells after yellow fever vaccination. In making TCR cDNA, 5'RACE template switching added a universal primer site and UMIs to it. Via MiXCR, TCRdb re-called the 5' RACE reads, giving one row per CDR3 protein. The data contain about 340,000 distinct CDR3 sequences, 8.7% of them singletons. This clonotype was detected a few times. What it binds is unknown. The study, taken as a whole, reports: After the booster, approximately 95% of CD4 and approximately 90% of CD8 primary-response clones were re-detected.

The CDR3 is made up of 14 amino acids. Trimming took 5 bases from V and 7 from J, leaving 18 bases between them. Germline CDR1 LGHNA, CDR2 YSLEER. This material consisted of PBMCs, taken on the day of the first yellow fever vaccination. The clonotype originates from a man aged 18 to 30 who received the YFV17D yellow fever vaccine. The J gene is TRBJ2-7, the V gene TRBV4-3; D is undetermined. The CDR3 spells CASSSYYTEGEQYF. DNA of the CDR3: TGCGCCAGCAGCTCTTATTATACGGAAGGGGAGCAGTACTTC.